A single T cell receptor beta chain is shown here with its context. No antigen is known for it. The sample belongs to a study of cytomegalovirus exposure and HLA in healthy donors. In the study overall: Within the Caucasian-associated ancestry cluster were roughly 81% of the roughly 400 genotyped donors. Study results and limitations: One variant, a missense change in DCLRE1C, was linked in a later analysis to TCR beta V- and J-gene trimming.

CDR1 is SGDLS, CDR2 YYNGEE, per germline. The CDR3 contains 15 residues. Trimming took 0 bases from V and 10 from J, leaving 17 bases between them. PCR used 60 Vbeta primers and 13 Jbeta primers. Libraries were prepared by immunoSEQ multiplex PCR; TCRdb keeps only in-frame clonotypes and omits some of them. The data show 110,000 to 150,000 clones, approximately 79% seen once. The origin of this receptor is a woman aged 45-65 years in good health and CMV-seropositive. The sequencing input was PBMCs. The chain carries TRBV9 and TRBJ2-1, with D possibly matching TRBD1 (6 bases). CDR3 region: CASSVEGVRSWEQFF. Written as DNA, the CDR3 is TGTGCCAGCAGCGTAGAGGGGGTAAGGAGTTGGGAGCAGTTCTTC.